This TCR beta chain was identified during a study of T cells in Graves' hyperthyroidism and ophthalmopathy (dated by TCRdb to about 2019). Regarding the research as a whole: Peripheral blood was sampled at the time of initial diagnosis, prior to any treatment. To identify distinguishing TCR V-J signatures, a discovery cohort of 90 to 100 patients was used, comprising 40 to 45 with Graves' ophthalmopathy and around 57 with stable Graves' hyperthyroidism. Prospective prediction of ophthalmopathy was tested in an independent validation cohort of fewer than 20 hyperthyroidism patients and 15 to 17 patients who later progressed to ophthalmopathy. The 100 discovery patients were randomly split 7:3 into training and test sets. Thyroid tissue and blood T-cell repertoires from more than five Graves' hyperthyroidism patients were also compared in the study. Once sampling was done, hyperthyroidism patients were given methimazole at a starting dose of 30 mg daily, whereas ophthalmopathy patients were given high-dose intravenous methylprednisolone. According to the paper, TCR Vbeta CDR3 sequencing was carried out on over 130 peripheral blood samples, which came from over 40 ophthalmopathy, around 75 hyperthyroidism and roughly 17 progressor patients. What the authors observed across the whole study: Most expanded thyroid clonotypes (frequency above 0.001) were also detected in blood, suggesting blood repertoires may reflect thyroid immune responses. A 13 V-J signature model separated ophthalmopathy from stable hyperthyroidism, with approximately 87% sensitivity and roughly 81% specificity in cross-validation and 80%/75% in testing. Sample size was not statistically predetermined, and investigators were not blinded to group allocation. In validation, progression to ophthalmopathy was predicted by the model with 70.59% sensitivity and around 76% specificity, a median of approximately 6.5 months before onset.

Hyperthyroidism patients were newly diagnosed, with disease duration under 2 months, and aged 18 to 65 years. Patients with uncontrolled infections, other autoimmune diseases, pregnancy or lactation were excluded. Diagnoses relied on clinical symptoms, serum thyroxine and TRAb, thyroid ultrasound and orbital computed tomography. Blood from progressor patients was collected at the time of first diagnosis with hyperthyroidism, before any ophthalmopathy symptoms had appeared. PBMCs were separated from roughly 10 ml of fresh peripheral blood using Ficoll-Paque density gradient centrifugation. Progressor patients were first diagnosed with Graves' hyperthyroidism and then developed ophthalmopathy during follow-up. Trizol reagent was used to extract total RNA, and RNA quality was then checked on an Agilent 2100 Bioanalyzer. Amplification of TCR beta CDR3 regions was carried out from RNA transcripts. For the first round of RT-PCR on the TCR CDR3, the HTBI primer set was used together with the Qiagen OneStep RT-PCR kit. A second multiplex PCR round built the libraries, followed by size selection and purification. Libraries were sequenced paired-end with 100 bp reads on an Illumina HiSeq2000. The authors processed their data as follows. SOAPnuke was used to process the raw data, removing reads that contained adapters or uncalled bases, had a mean Phred below 15, or lacked an exact match to the constant primer or identifier. High-quality paired reads were merged with COPE v1.2.5, and unique nucleotide sequences were defined as clonotypes. MiTCR v1.1 was used to align clonotypes to the IMGT TRBV, TRBD and TRBJ reference segments. Only V-J combinations with frequency above 0.0001, covering about 99% of repertoires, were analysed. The TCS score was defined as F50 (clonal expansion) divided by E x V (chaos), with BLOSUM62-based TCRdist calculated between CDR3 peptides within each V-J. Welch's t-statistics and random forest reduced roughly 500 V-J features to some 14, which were used in a naive Bayes classifier (R e1071). The public reads were reanalyzed by TCRdb: fastp trimming at Q25, MiXCR alignment, in-frame beta chains only. CDR3 protein duplicates are merged, each entry listing the most common genes and DNA. In this record, the V and J calls reflect TCRdb's handling and not the investigators' own analysis. The sample records about 270,000 distinct CDR3 sequences, approximately 16% of which are singletons. Of the sample, 30% to 35% falls within the top ten clones.

The CDR3 numbers 14 residues from cysteine through phenylalanine. Only CDR3 DNA is held: 42 bases, read in frame from base 1. Compared with germline, V lacks 2 bases and J lacks 2 bases; bases without a gene match: 2. Taken from the germline V gene, the CDR1 and CDR2 loops are MNHEY and SVGAGI. This clonotype showed up many times. Its antigen target is currently unknown. Base qualities are not provided; no much larger clone lies one nucleotide away. The sequencing sample was made of blood. The V and J genes are TRBV6-5 and TRBJ2-7; 8 of the junction bases match TRBD1. This TCR was sampled from a woman in her forties or fifties with Graves' hyperthyroidism that later progressed to Graves' ophthalmopathy. The DNA sequence is as follows: TGTGCCAGCAGTTACGGGGACAGGCCCTACGAGCAGTACTTC. This encodes CASSYGDRPYEQYF.